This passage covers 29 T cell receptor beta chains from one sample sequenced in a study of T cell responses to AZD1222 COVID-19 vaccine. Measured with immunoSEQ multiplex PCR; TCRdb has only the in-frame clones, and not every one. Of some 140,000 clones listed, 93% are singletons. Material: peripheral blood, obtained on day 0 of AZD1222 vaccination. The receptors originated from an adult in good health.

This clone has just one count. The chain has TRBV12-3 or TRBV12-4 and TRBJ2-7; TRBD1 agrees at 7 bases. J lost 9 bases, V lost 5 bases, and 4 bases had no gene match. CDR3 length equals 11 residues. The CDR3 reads CASSRTGVQYF. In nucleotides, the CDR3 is TGTGCCAGCAGTCGAACAGGGGTGCAGTACTTC.

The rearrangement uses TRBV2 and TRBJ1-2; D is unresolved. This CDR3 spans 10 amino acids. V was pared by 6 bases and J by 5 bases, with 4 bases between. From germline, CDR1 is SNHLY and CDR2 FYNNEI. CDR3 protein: CASRVYGYTF. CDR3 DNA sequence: TGTGCCAGCAGGGTTTATGGCTACACCTTC. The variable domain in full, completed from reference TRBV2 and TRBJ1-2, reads EPEVTQTPSHQVTQMGQEVILRCVPISNHLYFYWYRQILGQKVEFLVSFYNNEISEKSEIFDDQFSVERPDGSNFTLKIRSTKLEDSAMYFCASRVYGYTFGSGTRLTVV.

The CDR3: CASSEEGAGAFF. CDR3 nucleotide sequence: TGTGCCAGCAGTGAAGAGGGGGCCGGGGCTTTCTTT. The chain couples TRBV6-1 to TRBJ1-1; TRBD1 aligns across 7 bases. The CDR3 consists of 12 residues. Germline V gene data show CDR1 as MNHNS and CDR2 as SASEGT. Losses at the gene ends were 1 base for V and 11 bases for J; bases not matched to a gene: 4.

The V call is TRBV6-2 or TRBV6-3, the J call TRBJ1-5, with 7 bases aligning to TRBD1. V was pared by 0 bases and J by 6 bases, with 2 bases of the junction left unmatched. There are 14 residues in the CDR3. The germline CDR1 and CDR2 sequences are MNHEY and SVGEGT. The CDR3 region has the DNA TGTGCCAGCAGTTACTCGTCAGGGGGTCAGCCCCAGCATTTT. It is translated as CASSYSSGGQPQHF.

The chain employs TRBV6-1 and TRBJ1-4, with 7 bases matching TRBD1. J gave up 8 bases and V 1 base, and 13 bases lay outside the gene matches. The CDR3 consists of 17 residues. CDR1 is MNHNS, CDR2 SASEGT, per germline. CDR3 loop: CASSEVLTGTGIEKLFF. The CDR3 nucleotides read TGTGCCAGCAGTGAAGTCTTGACAGGGACGGGCATCGAAAAACTGTTTTTT.

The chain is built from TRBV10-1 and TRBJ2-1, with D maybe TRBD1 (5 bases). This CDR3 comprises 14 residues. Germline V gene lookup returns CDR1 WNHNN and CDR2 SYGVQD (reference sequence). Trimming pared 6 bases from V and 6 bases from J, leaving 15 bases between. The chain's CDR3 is CASSLQGLTNEQFF. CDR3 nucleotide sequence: TGCGCCAGCAGCCTTCAGGGCCTTACCAATGAGCAGTTCTTC.

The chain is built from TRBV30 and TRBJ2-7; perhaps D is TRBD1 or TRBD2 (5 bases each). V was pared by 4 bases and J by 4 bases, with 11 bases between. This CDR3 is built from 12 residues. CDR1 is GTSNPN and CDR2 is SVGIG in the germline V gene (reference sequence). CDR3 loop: CAWTGRGYEQYF. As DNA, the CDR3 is TGTGCCTGGACAGGGAGAGGGTACGAGCAGTACTTC.

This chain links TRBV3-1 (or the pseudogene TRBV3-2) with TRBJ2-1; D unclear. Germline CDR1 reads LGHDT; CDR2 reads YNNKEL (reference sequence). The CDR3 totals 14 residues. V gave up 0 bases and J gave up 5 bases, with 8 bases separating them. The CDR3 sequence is CASSQDPIDNEQFF. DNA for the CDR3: TGTGCCAGCAGCCAAGATCCCATCGACAATGAGCAGTTCTTC.

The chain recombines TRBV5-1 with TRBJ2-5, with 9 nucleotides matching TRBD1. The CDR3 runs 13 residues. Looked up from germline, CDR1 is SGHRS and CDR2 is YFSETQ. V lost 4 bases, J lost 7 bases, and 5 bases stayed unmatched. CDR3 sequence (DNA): TGCGCCAGCAGCCCTGGACAGGGGAGGACCCAGTACTTC. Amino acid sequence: CASSPGQGRTQYF.

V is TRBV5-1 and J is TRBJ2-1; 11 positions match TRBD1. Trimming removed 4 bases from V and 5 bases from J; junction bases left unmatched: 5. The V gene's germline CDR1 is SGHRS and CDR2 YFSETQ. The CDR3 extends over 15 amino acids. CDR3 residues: CASSPDRGQDNEQFF. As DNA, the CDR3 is TGCGCCAGCAGCCCGGACAGGGGGCAGGACAATGAGCAGTTCTTC.

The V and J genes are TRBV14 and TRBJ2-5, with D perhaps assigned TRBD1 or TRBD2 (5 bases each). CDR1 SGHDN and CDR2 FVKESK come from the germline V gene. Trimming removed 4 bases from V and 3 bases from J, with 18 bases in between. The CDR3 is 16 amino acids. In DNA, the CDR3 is TGTGCCAGCAGCCGCCAATCGCAGGGAGTGGAAGAGACCCAGTACTTC. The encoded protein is CASSRQSQGVEETQYF. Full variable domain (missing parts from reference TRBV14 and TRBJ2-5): EAGVTQFPSHSVIEKGQTVTLRCDPISGHDNLYWYRRVMGKEIKFLLHFVKESKQDESGMPNNRFLAERTGGTYSTLKVQPAELEDSGVYFCASSRQSQGVEETQYFGPGTRLLVL.

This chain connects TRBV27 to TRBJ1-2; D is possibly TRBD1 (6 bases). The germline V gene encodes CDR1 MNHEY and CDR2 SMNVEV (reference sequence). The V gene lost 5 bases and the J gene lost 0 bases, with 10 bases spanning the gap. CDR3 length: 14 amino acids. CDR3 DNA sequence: TGTGCCAGCAGTGTCAACAGGGCTAACTATGGCTACACCTTC. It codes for CASSVNRANYGYTF.

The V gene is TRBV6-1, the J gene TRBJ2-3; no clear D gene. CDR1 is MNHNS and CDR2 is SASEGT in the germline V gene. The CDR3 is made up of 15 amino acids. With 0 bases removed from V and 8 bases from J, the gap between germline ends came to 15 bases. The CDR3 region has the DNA TGTGCCAGCAGTGAAGCTGGCGGCTCGCTGGGTACGCAGTATTTT. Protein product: CASSEAGGSLGTQYF.

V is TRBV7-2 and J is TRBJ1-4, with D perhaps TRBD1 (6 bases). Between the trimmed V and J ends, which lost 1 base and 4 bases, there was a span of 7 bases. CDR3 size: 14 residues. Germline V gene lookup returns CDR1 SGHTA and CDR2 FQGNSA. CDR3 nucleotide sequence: TGTGCCAGCAGCTTAGTCAGGGGTAATGAAAAACTGTTTTTT. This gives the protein CASSLVRGNEKLFF.

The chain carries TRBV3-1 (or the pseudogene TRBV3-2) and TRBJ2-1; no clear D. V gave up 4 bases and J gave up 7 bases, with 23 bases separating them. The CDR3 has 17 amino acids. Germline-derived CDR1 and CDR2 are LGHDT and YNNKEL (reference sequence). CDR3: CASSLNRLLLLQNEQFF. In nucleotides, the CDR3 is TGTGCCAGCAGCCTAAACCGACTCCTTCTCTTACAGAATGAGCAGTTCTTC.

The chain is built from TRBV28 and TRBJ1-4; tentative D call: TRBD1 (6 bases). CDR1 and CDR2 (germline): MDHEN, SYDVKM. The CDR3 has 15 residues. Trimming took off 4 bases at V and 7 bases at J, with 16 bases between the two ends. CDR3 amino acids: CASSWNRAGGEKLFF. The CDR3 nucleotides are TGTGCCAGCAGTTGGAACAGGGCGGGCGGTGAAAAACTGTTTTTT.

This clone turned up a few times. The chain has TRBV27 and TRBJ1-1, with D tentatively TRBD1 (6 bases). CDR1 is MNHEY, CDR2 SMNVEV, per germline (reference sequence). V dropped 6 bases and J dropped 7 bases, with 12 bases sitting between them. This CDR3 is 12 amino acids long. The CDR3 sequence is CASSQQGNEAFF. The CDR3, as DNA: TGTGCCAGCAGCCAACAGGGCAATGAAGCTTTCTTT.

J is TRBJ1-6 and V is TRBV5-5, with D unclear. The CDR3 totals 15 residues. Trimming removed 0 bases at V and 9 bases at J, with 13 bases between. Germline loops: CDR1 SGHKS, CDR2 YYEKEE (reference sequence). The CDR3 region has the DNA TGTGCCAGCAGCTTGGGATGGGGTTCAGGTTCACCCCTCCACTTT. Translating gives CASSLGWGSGSPLHF.

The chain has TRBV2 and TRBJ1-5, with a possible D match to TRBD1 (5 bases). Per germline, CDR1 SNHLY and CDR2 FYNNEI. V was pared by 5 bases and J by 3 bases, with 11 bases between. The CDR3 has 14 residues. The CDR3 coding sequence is TGTGCCAGCAGTCTCCGGGACCTCAATCAGCCCCAGCATTTT. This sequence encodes CASSLRDLNQPQHF.

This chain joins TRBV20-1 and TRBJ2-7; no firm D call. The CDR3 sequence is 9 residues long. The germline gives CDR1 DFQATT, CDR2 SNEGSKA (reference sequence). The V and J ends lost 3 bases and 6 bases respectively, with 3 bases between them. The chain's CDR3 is CSASLEQYF. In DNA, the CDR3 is TGCAGTGCTAGCCTCGAGCAGTACTTC.

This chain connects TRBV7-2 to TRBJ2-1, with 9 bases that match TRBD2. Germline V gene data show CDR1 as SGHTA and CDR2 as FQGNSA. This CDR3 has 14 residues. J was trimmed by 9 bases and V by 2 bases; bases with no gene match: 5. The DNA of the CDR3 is TGTGCCAGCAGCTTATCACAGCGGGGGGTTGAGCAGTTCTTC. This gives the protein CASSLSQRGVEQFF.

The CDR3 nucleotides are TGTGCCAGCAGCCAAGGGACGGACTCCTACGAGCAGTACTTC. Its protein is CASSQGTDSYEQYF. V and J are TRBV3-1 (or the pseudogene TRBV3-2) and TRBJ2-7; D ambiguous. Germline V lookup: CDR1 LGHDT, CDR2 YNNKEL (reference sequence). This CDR3 is 14 amino acids long. V dropped 1 base and J dropped 0 bases, with 7 bases sitting between them.

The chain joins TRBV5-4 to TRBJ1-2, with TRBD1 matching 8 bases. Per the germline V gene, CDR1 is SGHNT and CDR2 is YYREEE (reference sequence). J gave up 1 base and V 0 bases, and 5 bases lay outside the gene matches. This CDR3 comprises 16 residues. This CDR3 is CASSLVGGQGNYGYTF. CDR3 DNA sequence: TGTGCCAGCAGCTTGGTCGGTGGACAGGGTAACTATGGCTACACCTTC. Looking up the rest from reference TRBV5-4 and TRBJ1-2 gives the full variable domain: ETGVTQSPTHLIKTRGQQVTLRCSSQSGHNTVSWYQQALGQGPQFIFQYYREEENGRGNFPPRFSGLQFPNYSSELNVNALELDDSALYLCASSLVGGQGNYGYTFGSGTRLTVV.

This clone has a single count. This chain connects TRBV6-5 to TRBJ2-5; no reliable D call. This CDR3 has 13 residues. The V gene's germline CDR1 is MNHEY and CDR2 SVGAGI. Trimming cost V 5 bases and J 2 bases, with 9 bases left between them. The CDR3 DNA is TGTGCCAGCAGTCCACGGCCTCAAGAGACCCAGTACTTC. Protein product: CASSPRPQETQYF.

The CDR3 loop reads CATSPKAGFSGANVLTF. The CDR3 coding sequence is TGTGCCACCAGTCCGAAGGCCGGATTCTCTGGGGCCAACGTCCTGACTTTC. This chain joins TRBV24-1 and TRBJ2-6; D is ambiguous. CDR1 and CDR2 (germline): KGHDR, SFDVKD. The CDR3 totals 17 residues. Between the trimmed V and J ends, which lost 6 bases and 0 bases, there was a span of 14 bases.

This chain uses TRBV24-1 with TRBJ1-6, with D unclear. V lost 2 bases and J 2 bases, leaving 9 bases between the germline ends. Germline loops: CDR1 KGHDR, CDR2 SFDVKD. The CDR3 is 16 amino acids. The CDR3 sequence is CATSDWVEPYNSPLHF. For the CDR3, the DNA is TGTGCCACCAGTGATTGGGTAGAGCCCTATAATTCACCCCTCCACTTT.

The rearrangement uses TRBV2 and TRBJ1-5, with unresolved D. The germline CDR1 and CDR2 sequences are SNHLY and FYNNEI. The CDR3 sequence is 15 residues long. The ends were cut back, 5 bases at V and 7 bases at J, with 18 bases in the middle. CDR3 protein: CASSPQSVAGQPQHF. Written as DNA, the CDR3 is TGTGCCAGCAGTCCCCAGAGCGTTGCGGGACAGCCCCAGCATTTT.

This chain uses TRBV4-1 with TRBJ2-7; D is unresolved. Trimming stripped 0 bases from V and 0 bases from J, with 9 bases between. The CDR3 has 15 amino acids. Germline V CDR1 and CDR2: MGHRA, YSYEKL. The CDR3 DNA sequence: TGCGCCAGCAGCCAAGAACGAGGCGGCTCCTACGAGCAGTACTTC. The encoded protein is CASSQERGGSYEQYF.

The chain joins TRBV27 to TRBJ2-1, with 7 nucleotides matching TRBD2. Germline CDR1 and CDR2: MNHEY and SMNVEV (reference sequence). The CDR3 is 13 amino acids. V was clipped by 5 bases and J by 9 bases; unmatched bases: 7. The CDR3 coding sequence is TGTGCCAGCAGTCTCCGACTAGCTTCTGAGCAGTTCTTC. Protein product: CASSLRLASEQFF.